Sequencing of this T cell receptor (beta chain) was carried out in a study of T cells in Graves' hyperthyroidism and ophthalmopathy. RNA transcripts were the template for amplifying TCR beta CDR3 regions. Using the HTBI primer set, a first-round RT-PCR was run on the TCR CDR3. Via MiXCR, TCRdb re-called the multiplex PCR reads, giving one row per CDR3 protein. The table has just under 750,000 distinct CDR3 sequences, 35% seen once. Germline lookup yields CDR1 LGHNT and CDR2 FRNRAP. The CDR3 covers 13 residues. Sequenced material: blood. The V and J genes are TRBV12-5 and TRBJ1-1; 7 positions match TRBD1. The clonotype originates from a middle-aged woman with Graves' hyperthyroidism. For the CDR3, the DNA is TGTGCCAGTTCAAGGGGGCGGAACACTGAAGCTTTCTTT. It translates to CASSRGRNTEAFF.